This T cell receptor (beta chain) was captured by sequencing in a study of control samples from healthy donors and cancer patients. The table came from immunoSEQ multiplex PCR; TCRdb's copy has only in-frame clones and leaves some out. The sample lists over 55,000 clones, around 93% seen once, with under 0.95% in the top ten. The CDR3 is 16 amino acids. The V and J ends lost 3 bases and 4 bases, in that order; junction bases with no gene match: 7. From germline, CDR1 is SGDLS and CDR2 YYNGEE. The genes are TRBV9 and TRBJ2-1, with 10 bases lining up with TRBD1. The clonotype comes from a young man with colorectal cancer. Sample: PBMCs. The CDR3: CASSGLGTGAYNEQFF. CDR3 DNA: TGTGCCAGCAGCGGCCTGGGGACAGGGGCATACAATGAGCAGTTCTTC.